Below are 13 T cell receptor beta chains sequenced from a single sample in a study of T cell clones after liver transplantation. Method: immunoSEQ multiplex PCR; TCRdb's copy keeps in-frame clones and lacks some. The data show about 15,000 clones, with about four fifths seen just once and about 30% held by the top ten. The starting material was CD8+ T cells from blood, obtained around 48 months after liver transplant. These receptor sequences come from a human patient who received a liver transplant. Some of these T cells may belong to the graft donor.

CDR3 region: CASSPFRGDGTGELFF. The DNA for the CDR3 is TGTGCCAGCTCACCTTTCAGGGGAGACGGGACCGGGGAGCTGTTTTTT. This chain connects TRBV18 to TRBJ2-2; possibly TRBD1 for D (6 bases). The V gene lost 3 bases and the J gene lost 5 bases, with 16 bases spanning the gap. Germline assignment: CDR1 KGHSH and CDR2 LQKENI. The CDR3 sequence is 16 residues long.

This clone appeared a few times. This chain uses TRBV7-8 with TRBJ2-6, with D perhaps TRBD2 (5 bases). V lost 5 bases and J 1 base, leaving 15 bases between the germline ends. This CDR3 comprises 17 residues. The V gene's germline CDR1 is SGHVS and CDR2 FQNEAQ. The CDR3 loop reads CASSNGDELSGANVLTF. CDR3 coding DNA: TGTGCCAGCAGCAACGGGGATGAGTTGTCTGGGGCCAACGTCCTGACTTTC.

The CDR3 nucleotides are TGTGCCAGCAGCTTGGGTGGAGGCTCCTACGAGCAGTACTTC. Residues: CASSLGGGSYEQYF. The gene calls are TRBV5-5 and TRBJ2-7, with TRBD2 as a possible D gene (5 bases). Germline assignment: CDR1 SGHKS and CDR2 YYEKEE (reference sequence). The CDR3 consists of 14 residues. V gave up 0 bases and J gave up 0 bases, with 7 bases separating them.

The chain carries TRBV7-9 and TRBJ2-5; D is unresolved. CDR3 length: 10 amino acids. Trimming left V 4 bases short and J 5 bases short, with 2 bases between. Germline V gene data show CDR1 as SEHNR and CDR2 as FQNEAQ (reference sequence). CDR3 bases: TGTGCCAGCAGCTCGGAGACCCAGTACTTC. It is translated as CASSSETQYF. Complete variable domain (other parts from reference TRBV7-9 and TRBJ2-5): DTGVSQNPRHKITKRGQNVTFRCDPISEHNRLYWYRQTLGQGPEFLTYFQNEAQLEKSRLLSDRFSAERPKGSFSTLEIQRTEQGDSAMYLCASSSETQYFGPGTRLLVL.

The chain couples TRBV6-1 to TRBJ2-7, with 12 nucleotides matching TRBD2. J gave up 4 bases and V 5 bases, and 3 bases lay outside the gene matches. CDR1 is MNHNS and CDR2 is SASEGT in the germline V gene. The CDR3 runs 14 residues. The CDR3 DNA follows: TGTGCCAGCAGTTGGACTAGCGGGGTATACGAGCAGTACTTC. Amino acid sequence: CASSWTSGVYEQYF.

The V gene is TRBV6-1, the J gene TRBJ2-7; 8 bases are a match to TRBD2. The CDR3 has 15 amino acids. Germline V lookup: CDR1 MNHNS, CDR2 SASEGT. Trimming removed 3 bases from V and 0 bases from J; junction bases left unmatched: 4. The CDR3 is CASSDTGTSSYEQYF. CDR3 nucleotide sequence: TGTGCCAGCAGTGACACCGGGACTAGCTCCTACGAGCAGTACTTC.

The rearrangement links TRBV12-5 to TRBJ1-1, with TRBD1 identical over 8 bases. The CDR3 length is 13 residues. The V segment lost 7 bases and the J segment 5 bases; nucleotides outside the gene matches: 6. Germline V lookup: CDR1 LGHNT, CDR2 FRNRAP. The CDR3 sequence is CASDLQGGTEAFF. CDR3 DNA sequence: TGTGCTAGTGACCTACAGGGGGGTACTGAAGCTTTCTTT. Together with reference TRBV12-5 and TRBJ1-1, the CDR3 gives the full variable domain: DARVTQTPRHKVTEMGQEVTMRCQPILGHNTVFWYRQTMMQGLELLAYFRNRAPLDDSGMPKDRFSAEMPDATLATLKIQPSEPRDSAVYFCASDLQGGTEAFFGQGTRLTVV.

The chain combines TRBV27 with TRBJ2-7, with 10 positions matching TRBD1. V trimming: 5 bases; J trimming: 5 bases; junction bases outside the gene matches: 6. This CDR3 comprises 14 residues. Looked up from germline, CDR1 is MNHEY and CDR2 is SMNVEV (reference sequence). In DNA form, the CDR3 reads TGTGCCAGCAGTCCCCGGGACAGGGGTAACGAGCAGTACTTC. Translating gives CASSPRDRGNEQYF.

The sample holds one count of this clone. The chain is built from TRBV15 and TRBJ1-2; D gene unclear. The CDR3 covers 15 residues. Germline V gene lookup returns CDR1 LNHNV and CDR2 YYDKDF (reference sequence). Between the trimmed V and J ends, which lost 7 bases and 4 bases, there was a span of 19 bases. The CDR3 DNA reads as TGTGCCACCACAGGTGGGGAAAGTGTGCCCTATGGCTACACCTTC. Translated: CATTGGESVPYGYTF.

This clone has only one observation. The chain has TRBV6-5 and TRBJ1-1, with D possibly being TRBD1 (6 bases). V dropped 0 bases and J dropped 5 bases, with 16 bases sitting between them. Germline V gives CDR1 MNHEY, CDR2 SVGAGI. This CDR3 is 16 amino acids long. CDR3 sequence reads: CASSYSRQGMGTEAFF. CDR3 DNA: TGTGCCAGCAGTTACTCGAGGCAGGGGATGGGGACTGAAGCTTTCTTT.

This chain joins TRBV11-2 and TRBJ1-4, with a possible D match to TRBD1 (6 bases). The CDR3 length is 13 residues. The germline CDR1 and CDR2 sequences are SGHAT and FQNNGV. Trimming pared 5 bases from V and 8 bases from J, leaving 12 bases between. CDR3 coding DNA: TGTGCCAGCAGCCCCTGGACAGACGAAAAACTGTTTTTT. Its translation: CASSPWTDEKLFF. Full variable domain (outside the CDR3, taken from reference TRBV11-2 and TRBJ1-4): EAGVAQSPRYKIIEKRQSVAFWCNPISGHATLYWYQQILGQGPKLLIQFQNNGVVDDSQLPKDRFSAERLKGVDSTLKIQPAKLEDSAVYLCASSPWTDEKLFFGSGTQLSVL.

This chain uses TRBV4-1 with TRBJ2-1; perhaps TRBD2 as D (6 bases). The CDR3 has 16 residues. In germline, CDR1 is MGHRA, CDR2 YSYEKL. Trimming removed 0 bases from V and 4 bases from J, with 13 bases in between. CDR3 residues: CASSQDPGTLYNEQFF. The CDR3 nucleotides are TGCGCCAGCAGCCAAGATCCCGGGACTCTTTACAATGAGCAGTTCTTC.

The rearrangement uses TRBV28 and TRBJ2-3, with TRBD2 identical over 7 bases. The junction had 10 bases not matched to a gene; V was cut back by 4 bases and J by 0 bases. The CDR3 is 17 residues long. From germline, CDR1 is MDHEN and CDR2 SYDVKM. In DNA, the CDR3 is TGTGCCAGCAGTTCGAGCGGGGATAGTCCTAGCACAGATACGCAGTATTTT. Translating it yields CASSSSGDSPSTDTQYF.